This T cell receptor beta chain comes out of a study of T-cell reconstitution after alpha-beta-depleted transplantation in children. Study-wide results and caveats: Surviving recipient cells, namely T cells and thymic progenitors, were the source of high day-60 TCRbeta diversity in some patients. At around two months after transplant, the alpha-beta T cells were reportedly derived from several hundred expanded clones that came from non-depleted graft cells.

The CDR3 is made up of 12 amino acids. The germline V gene has CDR1 SGHTA and CDR2 FQGTGA. Unique molecular identifiers tagged the TCRbeta library. Each CDR3 protein gets one entry after TCRdb re-called the PCR reads with MiXCR. The repertoire includes 300,000 to 400,000 distinct CDR3 sequences, roughly 17% of them detected once, and approximately 38% sits in the top ten. On this clonotype itself: Its cognate antigen is unknown. Compared with germline, one end of the junction differs, possibly owing to a read error.

Material: PBMCs, mostly from graft donor cells, obtained 360 days after TCRalphabeta/CD19-depleted stem cell transplant. This TCR came from a male patient aged 2 to 9 who had a stem cell transplant for acute lymphoblastic leukemia, so the T cells may come from the graft donor. The rearrangement links TRBV7-3 to TRBJ2-1; no reliable D call. This CDR3 reads CASSFDRDEQIF. The CDR3 DNA is TGTGCCAGCAGCTTCGATAGAGATGAGCAGATCTTC.